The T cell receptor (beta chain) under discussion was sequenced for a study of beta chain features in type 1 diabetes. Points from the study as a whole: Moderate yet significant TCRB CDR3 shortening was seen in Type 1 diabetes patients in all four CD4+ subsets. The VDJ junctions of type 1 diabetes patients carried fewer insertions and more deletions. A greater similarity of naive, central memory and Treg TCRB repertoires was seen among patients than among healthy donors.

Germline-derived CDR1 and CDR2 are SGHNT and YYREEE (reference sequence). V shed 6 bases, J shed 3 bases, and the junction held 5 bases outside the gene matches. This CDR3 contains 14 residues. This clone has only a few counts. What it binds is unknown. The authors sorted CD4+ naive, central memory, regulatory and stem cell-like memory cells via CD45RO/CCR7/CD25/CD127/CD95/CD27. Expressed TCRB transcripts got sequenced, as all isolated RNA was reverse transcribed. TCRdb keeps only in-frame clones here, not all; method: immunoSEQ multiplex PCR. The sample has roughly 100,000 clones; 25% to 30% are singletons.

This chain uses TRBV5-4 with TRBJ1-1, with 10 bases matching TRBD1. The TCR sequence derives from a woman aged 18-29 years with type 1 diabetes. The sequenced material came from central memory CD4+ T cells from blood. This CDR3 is CASNIGTGDTEAFF. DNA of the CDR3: TGTGCCAGCAATATCGGGACAGGGGACACTGAAGCTTTCTTT.